A selection of T cell receptor beta chains follows, all from one sample in a study of blood T cell repertoires in COVID-19. Sequenced by immunoSEQ multiplex PCR; TCRdb stores in-frame clones only, minus some. There are about 180,000 clones in the sample; more than 70% occur only once, and about 8.6% lies in the top ten. Sequenced material: PBMCs or T cells enriched from blood (not recorded which). These receptor sequences come from a woman aged 30 to 39 who had recovered from COVID-19. Both conserved end residues are part of each CDR3. A D gene is named only where the DNA matches it firmly. Not every row has a clone size; where given, it reads once, few, many or a size class.

J gene,clone size,V gene,D gene,CDR3 DNA,CDR3 protein
TRBJ2-7,.,TRBV11-2,TRBD2,TGTGCCAGCAGCTTACTGGGAGGGAACTACGAGCAGTACTTC,CASSLLGGNYEQYF
TRBJ2-1,.,TRBV11-3,TRBD2,TGTGCCAGCAGCTTAAACCTTCCGGGAGGGAGCAATGAGCAGTTCTTC,CASSLNLPGGSNEQFF
TRBJ2-1,.,TRBV3-1/TRBV3-2,TRBD1,TGTGCCAGCAGCCCTATATCGACAGGGAAGAATGAGCAGTTCTTC,CASSPISTGKNEQFF
TRBJ2-7,.,TRBV28,.,TGTGCCAGCCATAGTGTCCCCGCTGATTCTGTTTCCTACGAGCAGTACTTC,CASHSVPADSVSYEQYF
TRBJ1-5,.,TRBV5-6,.,TGTGCCAGCAGCTTTGCGGGCAGTGAGCCCCAGCATTTT,CASSFAGSEPQHF
TRBJ1-4,.,TRBV19,.,TGTGCCAGTAGTGGAAACGACTTAAGCGACGAAAAACTGTTTTTT,CASSGNDLSDEKLFF
TRBJ1-4,once,TRBV10-3,TRBD1,TGTGCCATCAGTGAGTCGGGAGACAGGGGGACCTCTGAAAAACTGTTTTTT,CAISESGDRGTSEKLFF
TRBJ1-5,many,TRBV7-9,.,TGTGCCAGCAGTTCTAATAGCAATCAGCCCCAGCATTTT,CASSSNSNQPQHF
TRBJ2-7,.,TRBV2,TRBD2,TGTGCCAGCAGGGAACTAGCGGGAGGTTCCTACGAGCAGTACTTC,CASRELAGGSYEQYF
TRBJ1-1,.,TRBV19,TRBD1,TGTGCCAGTAGTATCGGGGGACAGGGAATCACTGAAGCTTTCTTT,CASSIGGQGITEAFF
TRBJ2-5,.,TRBV29-1,TRBD2,TGCAGCGTCCCCTCGGGGGGTCTCCAAGAGACCCAGTACTTC,CSVPSGGLQETQYF
TRBJ1-2,.,TRBV19,.,TGTGCCAGTAACTCTCAGGAGGCTGTAGGGGGCTACACCTTC,CASNSQEAVGGYTF
TRBJ2-2,few,TRBV3-1/TRBV3-2,TRBD2,TGTGCCAGCAGCGGTCTAGCGGGGACTACCGGGGAGCTGTTTTTT,CASSGLAGTTGELFF
TRBJ1-6,once,TRBV30,.,TGTGCCTGGACCCTCAGCTCCTATAATTCACCCCTCCACTTT,CAWTLSSYNSPLHF
TRBJ1-6,many,TRBV27,.,TGTGCCAGCAGTTTATCACCGGACAGAGCTTCACCCCTCCACTTT,CASSLSPDRASPLHF
TRBJ1-1,.,TRBV6-1,.,TGTGCCAGCAGTGAAGACTTTGGCACTGAAGCTTTCTTT,CASSEDFGTEAFF
TRBJ2-3,once,TRBV30,.,TGTGCCTGGACTGTACGGCGCGCGGGACGGTATTTT,CAWTVRRAGRYF
TRBJ2-7,.,TRBV10-3,TRBD1,TGTGCCATCAGTGAAACAGGGGGCGTCTACGAGCAGTACTTC,CAISETGGVYEQYF
TRBJ2-2,.,TRBV28,.,TGTGCCACCATACGGGGGAGCGCCGGGGAGCTGTTTTTT,CATIRGSAGELFF
TRBJ2-7,.,TRBV7-2,TRBD2,TGTGCCAGCAGAGGACTAGCACGCGACGAGCAGTACTTC,CASRGLARDEQYF
TRBJ1-6,.,TRBV3-1/TRBV3-2,.,TGTGCCAGCAGCCAATCCCCGATCTTTGACCTAGAAAATTCACCCCTCCACTTT,CASSQSPIFDLENSPLHF
TRBJ2-7,.,TRBV6-6,.,TGTGCCAGCAGTTACTCGAGGCAGACCTACGAGCAGTACTTC,CASSYSRQTYEQYF
TRBJ1-1,once,TRBV6-5,.,TGTGCCAGCAGGCGAGGTTCTCAAACTTTCTTT,CASRRGSQTFF
TRBJ2-5,.,TRBV30,.,TGTGCCTGGAGTAAATACGCAGGAGGGGAGACCCAGTACTTC,CAWSKYAGGETQYF
TRBJ1-1,.,TRBV7-9,.,TGTGCCAGCAGCTTGATTCAGGGGACGGGACGGAACACTGAAGCTTTCTTT,CASSLIQGTGRNTEAFF
TRBJ2-7,.,TRBV2,.,TGTGCCAGCAGGGACATCTACGAGCAGTACTTC,CASRDIYEQYF
TRBJ2-5,.,TRBV28,.,TGTGCCAGCAGTTTTGGCGGGCCCCAAGGGGAGACCCAGTACTTC,CASSFGGPQGETQYF
TRBJ1-5,once,TRBV28,TRBD1,TGTGCCAGCCTCGCAGGGGGTAGCAATCAGCCCCAGCATTTT,CASLAGGSNQPQHF
TRBJ1-2,once,TRBV29-1,.,TGCAGCGTTTCAACAGGGAACTATGGCTACACCTTC,CSVSTGNYGYTF
TRBJ1-2,.,TRBV10-3,TRBD1,TGTGCCATCAGTGGCGGGACAGGGGATTCTATGGACTATGGCTACACCTTC,CAISGGTGDSMDYGYTF
TRBJ2-2,.,TRBV5-5,TRBD1,TGTGCCACCACAGGGGTAGGGACCGGGGAGCTGTTTTTT,CATTGVGTGELFF
TRBJ2-7,.,TRBV5-1,.,TGCGCCAGCAGCTCCCGGGACTTATCCGAGCAGTACTTC,CASSSRDLSEQYF
TRBJ1-2,once,TRBV6-6,TRBD1,TGTGCCAGCAGTTACTCGTCGACAGGGGACGGTGGTGGCTACACCTTC,CASSYSSTGDGGGYTF
TRBJ1-2,.,TRBV28,.,TGTGCCAGCAGTCTAGACGGGGGCTATGGCTACACCTTC,CASSLDGGYGYTF
TRBJ2-2,few,TRBV9,.,TGTGCCAGCAGCGCGGGACTGGCCACCGGGGAGCTGTTTTTT,CASSAGLATGELFF
TRBJ1-2,.,TRBV10-3,TRBD1,TGTGCCATCACGGGGGACAGGGCGGGCGGCTACACCTTC,CAITGDRAGGYTF
TRBJ2-3,.,TRBV7-9,TRBD1,TGTGCCAGCAGCTTAGAAGGTCGACAGGGATTCACGAAAGGAGATACGCAGTATTTT,CASSLEGRQGFTKGDTQYF
TRBJ1-6,few,TRBV28,TRBD1,TGTGCCAGCAGTTTAGGCGGGACAGTAAATTCACCCCTCCACTTT,CASSLGGTVNSPLHF
TRBJ2-1,few,TRBV9,TRBD2,TGTGCCAGCAGCGTAGTAGCGGGAATATACAATGAGCAGTTCTTC,CASSVVAGIYNEQFF
TRBJ1-6,.,TRBV5-1,TRBD1,TGCGCCAGCAGCTTGGCCGGACAGGGTCAAGCTAATTCACCCCTCCACTTT,CASSLAGQGQANSPLHF
TRBJ2-1,.,TRBV10-3,TRBD2,TGTGCCATCAGTGAGGCTAGCGGGAAAGAAGGTGAGCAGTTCTTC,CAISEASGKEGEQFF
TRBJ2-1,.,TRBV2,.,TGTGCCAGCAGAGTACAGGGATTGGGGAATGAGCAGTTCTTC,CASRVQGLGNEQFF
TRBJ2-5,.,TRBV6-5,.,TGTGCCAGCAGTTACTCGGGTACAGGGAGAGAGACCCAGTACTTC,CASSYSGTGRETQYF
TRBJ1-2,few,TRBV28,.,TGTGCCAGCAGCTCCGGGACACGCGGCTACACCTTC,CASSSGTRGYTF
TRBJ1-2,.,TRBV28,.,TGTGCCAGCAGTTTTGGCGCGGGTAACTATGGCTACACCTTC,CASSFGAGNYGYTF
TRBJ2-3,.,TRBV5-6,.,TGTGCCAGCAGCGAAACCCCGGGACACGTTTTCCCAGATACGCAGTATTTT,CASSETPGHVFPDTQYF
TRBJ2-4,.,TRBV7-2,.,TGTGCCAGCAGCTTTACACAGGGGCCCGGGGGCATTCAGTACTTC,CASSFTQGPGGIQYF
TRBJ2-7,.,TRBV24-1,TRBD1,TGTGCCACCAGTGATCCGAGACAGGGTATGAACTACGAGCAGTACTTC,CATSDPRQGMNYEQYF
TRBJ2-7,.,TRBV3-1/TRBV3-2,.,TGTGCCAGCAGCCAGATGGGGCATGAGCAGTACTTC,CASSQMGHEQYF
TRBJ1-3,.,TRBV19,.,TGTGCCAGTAGTTCGAGGGTCTTCCAGAGAGGAAACACCATATATTTT,CASSSRVFQRGNTIYF
TRBJ1-6,.,TRBV6-5,TRBD1,TGTGCCAGCAGTTTAGGACAGGTTGGAAATTCACCCCTCCACTTT,CASSLGQVGNSPLHF
TRBJ2-1,once,TRBV7-9,TRBD1,TGTGCCAGCAGCGCCCCGGGACAGGGTGATGAGCAGTTCTTC,CASSAPGQGDEQFF
TRBJ2-7,.,TRBV28,TRBD2,TGTGCCAGCACCGTACTGGCGGGGGGCGGCTACGAGCAGTACTTC,CASTVLAGGGYEQYF
TRBJ2-4,.,TRBV11-2,TRBD2,TGTGCCAGCACTCTAGCGGGGGACATTCAGTACTTC,CASTLAGDIQYF
TRBJ1-2,.,TRBV28,TRBD1,TGTGCCAGCAAGGGGGCTAGTGGCTATGGCTACACCTTC,CASKGASGYGYTF
TRBJ2-2,.,TRBV10-3,TRBD2,TGTGCCATCACCGATAGCGGGAGGACCGCGAACACCGGGGAGCTGTTTTTT,CAITDSGRTANTGELFF